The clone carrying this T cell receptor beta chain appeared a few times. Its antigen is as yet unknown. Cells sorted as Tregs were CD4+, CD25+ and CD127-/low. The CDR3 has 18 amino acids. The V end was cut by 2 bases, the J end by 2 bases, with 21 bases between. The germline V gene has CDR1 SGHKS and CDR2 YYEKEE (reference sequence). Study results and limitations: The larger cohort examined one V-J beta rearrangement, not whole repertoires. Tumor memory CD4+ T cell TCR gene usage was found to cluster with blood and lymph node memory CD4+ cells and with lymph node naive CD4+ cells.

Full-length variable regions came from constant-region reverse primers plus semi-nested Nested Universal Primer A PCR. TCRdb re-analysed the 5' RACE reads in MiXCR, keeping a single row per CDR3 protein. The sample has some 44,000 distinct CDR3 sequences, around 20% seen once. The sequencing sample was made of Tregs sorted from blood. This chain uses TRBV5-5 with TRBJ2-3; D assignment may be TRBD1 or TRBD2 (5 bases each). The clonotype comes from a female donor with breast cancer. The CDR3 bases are TGTGCCAGCAGCTTACAGGATTTAACGGGGCTAGACACAGATACGCAGTATTTT. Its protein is CASSLQDLTGLDTDTQYF.